This T cell receptor beta chain derives from a study of cytomegalovirus exposure and HLA in healthy donors. Study-wide results and limits: Most TCR sequences were uncommon, yet certain public TCRs appeared in many donors. One later analysis reportedly identified an Asian-associated ancestry cluster that showed fewer N-insertions than the approximately 700-donor mean. One variant, a missense change in DCLRE1C, was linked in a later analysis to TCR beta V- and J-gene trimming.

Trimming removed 0 bases at V and 8 bases at J, with 8 bases between. Germline-derived CDR1 and CDR2 are LGHNA and YSLEER. The CDR3 has 13 residues. Primers for the PCR totalled 60 Vbeta and 13 Jbeta. Profiled with immunoSEQ multiplex PCR; TCRdb holds only in-frame clones, not every one. The sample consists of just over 65,000 clones, 70% to 90% of them appearing once. Comment on this clone: Its specificity is not known.

This chain links TRBV4-3 with TRBJ2-4; D is possibly TRBD2 (6 bases). Material for sequencing was PBMCs. This clonotype originated in a human donor in good health. The CDR3 reads CASSQDSGDIQYF. The CDR3 DNA sequence: TGCGCCAGCAGCCAAGATTCGGGGGACATTCAGTACTTC.